The table lists the clone carrying this T cell receptor beta chain with a few counts. Its antigen is not known. CDR3 length: 15 amino acids. The ends were cut back, 1 base at V and 5 bases at J, with 12 bases in the middle. Germline CDR1 KGHSY, CDR2 FQNENV. At sampling all donors were nominally healthy, likely with unrecorded immune exposures. The record originates from a study of cytomegalovirus exposure and HLA in healthy donors. Overall study findings and caveats: Most TCR beta V segments were productive about 87% or about 30% of the time in an earlier analysis. Diagnosis of cytomegalovirus status made by the classifier reportedly showed high specificity and sensitivity.

The PCR used 60 Vbeta and 13 Jbeta primers. Per the authors' pipeline: About 10 million shared chains were among approximately 87 million unique TCR beta chains counted in a later analysis. Repertoires were generated with immunoSEQ multiplex PCR, while TCRdb's copy carries only in-frame clones and drops some. Clonal size and the V and J genes are those of that table, whereas D and trimming came from the DNA. The table includes under 150,000 clones, 72% detected once. The J gene is TRBJ2-1, the V gene TRBV16; D possibly corresponds to TRBD2 (6 bases). The source material was PBMCs. The TCR was taken from a man in his forties in good health and CMV-seronegative. CDR3 sequence reads: CASSQLAGSDNEQFF. The CDR3 region has the DNA TGTGCCAGCAGCCAATTGGCGGGGAGCGACAATGAGCAGTTCTTC.